Presented here are 30 T cell receptor beta chains from one specimen sequenced in a study of beta chain features in type 1 diabetes. Every bit of the isolated RNA underwent reverse transcription, so sequencing read expressed TCRB transcripts. The protocol was immunoSEQ multiplex PCR, while the TCRdb copy is restricted to in-frame clones and leaves out a portion. The repertoire includes 200,000 to 300,000 clones, 13% to 15% of them detected once, and 0.026% sits in the top ten. The sample consisted of naive CD4+ T cells from blood. The source of these receptors is a woman aged 40 to 50 in good health.

This clone was observed a few times. J is TRBJ2-7 and V is TRBV5-4; 8 bases match TRBD2. The V segment lost 4 bases and the J segment 2 bases; nucleotides outside the gene matches: 11. This CDR3 is 16 amino acids long. CDR1 is SGHNT, CDR2 YYREEE, per germline (reference sequence). The CDR3 nucleotides are TGTGCCAGCAGCCCCGCGGGGGGCCAGGGCCCCTACGAGCAGTACTTC. Encoded protein: CASSPAGGQGPYEQYF.

The chain couples TRBV10-3 to TRBJ2-3, with a weak D call TRBD2 (6 bases). This CDR3 is built from 15 residues. From germline, CDR1 is ENHRY and CDR2 SYGVKD. Trimming pared 3 bases from V and 2 bases from J, leaving 12 bases between. CDR3 protein: CAISERGLDTDTQYF. CDR3 nucleotide sequence: TGTGCCATCAGTGAAAGGGGACTCGACACAGATACGCAGTATTTT.

This clone was counted only a few times. V and J are TRBV19 and TRBJ2-5; a possible D gene is TRBD2 (5 bases). This CDR3 has 13 amino acids. CDR1 and CDR2 from the germline V gene are LNHDA and SQIVND (reference sequence). Trimming cost V 5 bases and J 2 bases, with 9 bases left between them. The DNA of the CDR3 is TGTGCCAGTAGTCCCACGGGGCAAGAGACCCAGTACTTC. Translated, it gives CASSPTGQETQYF.

The table lists this clone with a few counts. V usage is TRBV14 and J usage is TRBJ2-3; the D gene is possibly TRBD1 (6 bases). V lost 0 bases to trimming and J lost 3 bases, with 7 bases between them. This CDR3 has 14 amino acids. CDR1 is SGHDN and CDR2 is FVKESK in the germline V gene. In nucleotides, the CDR3 is TGTGCCAGCAGCCAAGAACAGGGAACAGATACGCAGTATTTT. Protein sequence: CASSQEQGTDTQYF.

The rearrangement uses TRBV5-1 and TRBJ2-7; 7 bases fit TRBD1. This CDR3 comprises 15 residues. Germline-derived CDR1 and CDR2 are SGHRS and YFSETQ. V lost 5 bases, J lost 2 bases, and 10 bases stayed unmatched. CDR3 loop: CASSYLTGTTYEQYF. Written as DNA, the CDR3 is TGCGCCAGCAGTTACCTGACAGGGACAACCTACGAGCAGTACTTC.

V is TRBV25-1 and J is TRBJ1-4; TRBD1 is a possible D gene (6 bases). The CDR3 sequence is 15 residues long. The germline V gene encodes CDR1 MGHDK and CDR2 SYGVNS. Trimming took 2 bases from V and 10 from J, leaving 17 bases between them. CDR3 DNA sequence: TGTGCCAGCAGTGAAGCGTCGCCCAGGGGTGGAAAACTGTTTTTT. Its protein product is CASSEASPRGGKLFF.

The V call is TRBV4-3, the J call TRBJ1-2, with unresolved D. CDR3 size: 14 residues. Germline V gene data show CDR1 as LGHNA and CDR2 as YSLEER. V gave up 0 bases and J gave up 8 bases, with 13 bases separating them. The CDR3 here is CASSQDPAGRGYTF. In DNA, the CDR3 is TGCGCCAGCAGCCAAGACCCGGCAGGCAGGGGCTACACCTTC.

This clone was seen a few times. The V gene is TRBV25-1, the J gene TRBJ2-7; D may be TRBD2 (7 bases). CDR1 and CDR2 from the germline V gene are MGHDK and SYGVNS. The CDR3 has 15 residues. Trimming shortened V by 1 base and J by 2 bases, and 12 bases separated the two germline ends. The CDR3 protein is CASSESGGPPYEQYF. The CDR3 nucleotides read TGTGCCAGCAGTGAATCCGGGGGGCCCCCCTACGAGCAGTACTTC.

This clone appeared once. The V call is TRBV18, the J call TRBJ1-3; D uncertain. Germline CDR1 and CDR2: KGHSH and LQKENI. Trimming stripped 3 bases from V and 0 bases from J, with 9 bases between. The CDR3 covers 15 residues. DNA of the CDR3: TGTGCCAGCTCACCGAGCGGCCGCTCTGGAAACACCATATATTTT. Translated: CASSPSGRSGNTIYF.

This clone was seen more than once but under ten times. V and J are TRBV18 and TRBJ1-2, with D tentatively TRBD1 (5 bases). CDR3 length equals 15 residues. CDR1 and CDR2 (germline): KGHSH, LQKENI. V was pared by 4 bases and J by 7 bases, with 19 bases between. CDR3 bases: TGTGCCAGCTCACTCGGAACCAGGGCCCCGGGTGGCTACACCTTC. Translation: CASSLGTRAPGGYTF.

CDR3 in DNA: TGTGCCAGCAGTGGGCTAGCGGGGGGATGGGGAGAGACCCAGTACTTC. Protein: CASSGLAGGWGETQYF. This chain uses TRBV6-1 with TRBJ2-5; 11 nucleotides line up with TRBD2. With V trimmed by 4 bases and J by 4 bases, 8 bases remained unmatched. Germline V CDR1 and CDR2: MNHNS, SASEGT. The CDR3 totals 16 residues.

The rearrangement joins TRBV4-1 to TRBJ1-2; TRBD1 matches at 11 bases. This CDR3 comprises 14 residues. V lost 2 bases, J lost 12 bases, and 8 bases stayed unmatched. The germline gives CDR1 MGHRA, CDR2 YSYEKL. The CDR3 DNA sequence: TGCGCCAGCAGCCAACCGGGACAGGGGGATCGAAACACCTTC. Its translation is CASSQPGQGDRNTF.

The sample holds a few counts of this clone. The chain employs TRBV5-6 and TRBJ2-5; tentatively, D is TRBD2 (6 bases). V lost 4 bases, J lost 7 bases, and 20 bases lay in between. CDR1 is SGHDT, CDR2 YYEEEE, per germline. The CDR3 loop spans 15 amino acids. CDR3 region: CASSLGTLRGGTQYF. The DNA of the CDR3 is TGTGCCAGCAGCCTCGGGACTCTAAGGGGAGGGACCCAGTACTTC.

The chain recombines TRBV14 with TRBJ2-7; 9 nucleotides agree with TRBD1. Looked up from germline, CDR1 is SGHDN and CDR2 is FVKESK. Germline trimming cut 3 bases from V and 5 bases from J; bases unmatched to any gene: 8. The CDR3 loop spans 15 amino acids. CDR3 sequence reads: CASSHPGTGRHEQYF. Here the CDR3 DNA reads TGTGCCAGCAGCCATCCCGGGACAGGGAGGCACGAGCAGTACTTC.

This clone has only a few counts. V is TRBV29-1 and J is TRBJ2-5; 8 bases match TRBD1. In germline, CDR1 is SQVTM, CDR2 ANQGSEA. V dropped 7 bases and J dropped 0; count of bases not matched to a gene: 1. The CDR3 runs 12 residues. For the CDR3, the DNA is TGCAGCGGGACAGGGTACCAAGAGACCCAGTACTTC. Protein product: CSGTGYQETQYF.

This clone has a single count. The J gene is TRBJ2-7, the V gene TRBV6-1, with TRBD1 identical over 8 bases. This CDR3 has 16 residues. Germline V CDR1 and CDR2: MNHNS, SASEGT. V was pared by 1 base and J by 1 base, with 6 bases of the junction left unmatched. The CDR3 region has the DNA TGTGCCAGCAGTGAAGTAGGACAGGGAATATCCTACGAGCAGTACTTC. This codes for CASSEVGQGISYEQYF.

The chain uses TRBV9 and TRBJ2-5; 8 positions match TRBD2. This CDR3 is 16 amino acids long. The V gene's germline CDR1 is SGDLS and CDR2 YYNGEE. V gave up 0 bases and J gave up 1 base; unmatched junction bases: 5. This CDR3 reads CASSVEAGGPQETQYF. CDR3 sequence (DNA): TGTGCCAGCAGCGTAGAGGCGGGGGGCCCCCAAGAGACCCAGTACTTC.

This sequence joins TRBV7-9 and TRBJ2-7; perhaps TRBD1 as D (5 bases). This CDR3 contains 12 residues. V lost 1 base and J 12 bases, leaving 13 bases between the germline ends. CDR1 is SEHNR, CDR2 FQNEAQ, per germline (reference sequence). Here the CDR3 DNA reads TGTGCCAGCAGCTTAGTAGGGGTGGTTTGGTACTTC. This sequence encodes CASSLVGVVWYF.

V usage is TRBV10-3 and J usage is TRBJ1-1, with TRBD1 matching over 7 bases. This CDR3 has 13 residues. Germline V CDR1 and CDR2: ENHRY, SYGVKD. V was clipped by 6 bases and J by 0 bases; unmatched bases: 1. The CDR3 reads CAIRGQLNTEAFF. CDR3 DNA sequence: TGTGCCATCAGGGGACAGTTGAACACTGAAGCTTTCTTT.

The V gene is TRBV2, the J gene TRBJ2-5; 12 bases agree with TRBD2. The length of the CDR3 is 17 residues. CDR1 and CDR2 from the germline V gene are SNHLY and FYNNEI. Trimming removed 5 bases from V and 5 bases from J; junction bases left unmatched: 12. The DNA of the CDR3 is TGTGCCAGCAGTATGCGCGGACTAGCGGGGTGGGGGGAGACCCAGTACTTC. Its translation is CASSMRGLAGWGETQYF. Full variable domain (missing parts from reference TRBV2 and TRBJ2-5): EPEVTQTPSHQVTQMGQEVILRCVPISNHLYFYWYRQILGQKVEFLVSFYNNEISEKSEIFDDQFSVERPDGSNFTLKIRSTKLEDSAMYFCASSMRGLAGWGETQYFGPGTRLLVL.

As regards this clone: Relative to the germline gene, one junction end is altered; a read error may explain this. The genes are TRBV7-7 and TRBJ2-2; 7 positions agree with TRBD1. The germline V gene has CDR1 SSHAT and CDR2 FNYEAQ (reference sequence). CDR3 length: 15 residues. CDR3 nucleotide sequence: TGTGCTAGCAGCATCGGGACAGAGAGCACCGGGGAGCTGTTTTTT. This codes for CASSIGTESTGELFF.

A few counts support this clone. The chain links TRBV9 to TRBJ2-3, with 7 bases aligning to TRBD2. The V gene's germline CDR1 is SGDLS and CDR2 YYNGEE. The J segment lost 3 bases and the V segment lost 2 bases, leaving 12 bases of the junction unmatched. The CDR3 has 17 residues. The CDR3 sequence: CASSVLGEGLGTDTQYF. CDR3 coding DNA: TGTGCCAGCAGCGTCCTGGGGGAGGGTTTGGGGACAGATACGCAGTATTTT.

The gene calls are TRBV6-4 and TRBJ1-1; D not certain. This CDR3 comprises 13 residues. Germline V CDR1 and CDR2: MRHNA, SNTAGT. V lost 0 bases and J 9 bases, leaving 11 bases between the germline ends. In DNA, the CDR3 is TGTGCCAGCAGTGACTCTGGCGGAACCAAAGCTTTCTTT. Its translation is CASSDSGGTKAFF.

V usage is TRBV7-2 and J usage is TRBJ1-5; 9 nucleotides match TRBD1. V was clipped by 1 base and J by 9 bases; unmatched bases: 10. The CDR3 is 16 residues long. Germline values: CDR1 SGHTA, CDR2 FQGNSA. In DNA, the CDR3 is TGTGCCAGCAGCTTAGGAACAGGGGGCGGATGGTGGCCCCAGCATTTT. It codes for CASSLGTGGGWWPQHF.

This clone came up a few times. The CDR3 loop reads CASSLVAGDTQYF. CDR3 DNA: TGTGCCAGCAGCTTGGTAGCCGGAGATACGCAGTATTTT. This chain connects TRBV5-6 to TRBJ2-3; D remains unclear. The ends were cut back, 0 bases at V and 5 bases at J, with 7 bases in the middle. CDR3 length equals 13 residues. Germline CDR1 reads SGHDT; CDR2 reads YYEEEE.

This clone was seen a few times. This chain uses TRBV29-1 with TRBJ1-2; D gene uncertain. V dropped 4 bases and J dropped 1 base, with 13 bases sitting between them. Germline values: CDR1 SQVTM, CDR2 ANQGSEA. This CDR3 contains 14 residues. The CDR3: CSVGLGVGNYGYTF. The CDR3 nucleotides are TGCAGCGTTGGTCTCGGGGTGGGTAACTATGGCTACACCTTC.

This clone has only a few counts. In DNA form, the CDR3 reads TGTGCCAGCAGCTTAGAAAGACTACGGGAGACCCAGTACTTC. This sequence encodes CASSLERLRETQYF. The chain has TRBV5-5 and TRBJ2-5, with a tentative D call TRBD2 (5 bases). The CDR3 spans 14 residues. The germline V gene has CDR1 SGHKS and CDR2 YYEKEE (reference sequence). Trimming left V 2 bases short and J 5 bases short, with 13 bases between. Using reference TRBV5-5 and TRBJ2-5 for the parts outside the CDR3, the full variable domain is DAGVTQSPTHLIKTRGQQVTLRCSPISGHKSVSWYQQVLGQGPQFIFQYYEKEERGRGNFPDRFSARQFPNYSSELNVNALLLGDSALYLCASSLERLRETQYFGPGTRLLVL.

CDR3 sequence (DNA): TGCAGCGTTGGGGACATTTTCTTAAGCGAGCAGTACTTC. Translated: CSVGDIFLSEQYF. The rearrangement joins TRBV29-1 to TRBJ2-7; possibly TRBD1 for D (6 bases). CDR3 length: 13 residues. Trimming left V 4 bases short and J 6 bases short, with 16 bases between. The germline gives CDR1 SQVTM, CDR2 ANQGSEA.

This clone was detected only a few times. The rearrangement links TRBV5-6 to TRBJ1-1, with D maybe TRBD1 (6 bases). Germline V lookup: CDR1 SGHDT, CDR2 YYEEEE. Between the trimmed V and J ends, which lost 2 bases and 1 base, there was a span of 15 bases. The CDR3 length is 16 residues. CDR3 bases: TGTGCCAGCAGCTTACCGGACAGACCTAAGAACACTGAAGCTTTCTTT. This gives the protein CASSLPDRPKNTEAFF. Combining the CDR3 with reference TRBV5-6 and TRBJ1-1 gives the whole variable domain DAGVTQSPTHLIKTRGQQVTLRCSPKSGHDTVSWYQQALGQGPQFIFQYYEEEERQRGNFPDRFSGHQFPNYSSELNVNALLLGDSALYLCASSLPDRPKNTEAFFGQGTRLTVV.

The genes are TRBV7-9 and TRBJ1-5, with a possible D match to TRBD1 (5 bases). The CDR3 spans 18 residues. Germline loops: CDR1 SEHNR, CDR2 FQNEAQ (reference sequence). V gave up 2 bases and J gave up 0 bases, with 17 bases separating them. The CDR3 bases are TGTGCCAGCAGCTTATCCGGGACTTTTCCTTATAGCAATCAGCCCCAGCATTTT. Encoded protein: CASSLSGTFPYSNQPQHF.